This T cell receptor beta chain came from a study of blood T cell repertoires in COVID-19. V trimming: 6 bases; J trimming: 6 bases; junction bases outside the gene matches: 16. Germline CDR1 reads MDHEN; CDR2 reads SYDVKM. The CDR3 contains 17 residues. Repertoires were generated with immunoSEQ multiplex PCR, while TCRdb's copy carries only in-frame clones and drops some. This sample yields 110,000 to 150,000 clones, of which over 75% are seen a single time; under 3.5% belongs to the top ten. The V gene is TRBV28, the J gene TRBJ2-4; 8 bases are shared with TRBD2. Input material: peripheral blood. The receptor's source is a woman in her sixties with active COVID-19. The CDR3 region is CASSDPKTGTRRNIQYF. DNA for the CDR3: TGTGCCAGCAGCGATCCTAAAACCGGGACTAGGCGAAACATTCAGTACTTC.